This passage covers 3 T cell receptor beta chains from one sample sequenced in a study of blood T cell repertoires in COVID-19. Repertoires were generated with immunoSEQ multiplex PCR, while TCRdb's copy carries only in-frame clones and drops some. The repertoire has a few hundred thousand clones, 75% to 90% of them found once; the top ten carry 3.5% to 5.5%. The sequenced sample consisted of PBMCs or T cells enriched from blood (not recorded which). The source of these receptors is a woman in her twenties or thirties who had recovered from COVID-19.

The chain employs TRBV10-3 and TRBJ1-5; 10 bases map to TRBD1. Looked up from germline, CDR1 is ENHRY and CDR2 is SYGVKD. J gave up 1 base and V 10 bases, and 10 bases lay outside the gene matches. This CDR3 is 16 amino acids long. The CDR3 sequence is CATQDRGGGSNQPQHF. The CDR3 bases are TGTGCCACTCAGGACAGGGGGGGAGGCAGCAATCAGCCCCAGCATTTT.

This chain connects TRBV11-2 to TRBJ1-2, with 7 bases that match TRBD1. Germline-derived CDR1 and CDR2 are SGHAT and FQNNGV. The CDR3 extends over 13 amino acids. V shed 6 bases, J shed 4 bases, and the junction held 5 bases outside the gene matches. In DNA, the CDR3 is TGTGCCAGCAGGAAACAGGGGAGCTATGGCTACACCTTC. It is translated as CASRKQGSYGYTF.

The CDR3 region is CASSVRGGAYNEQFF. CDR3 nucleotide sequence: TGTGCCAGCAGCGTGCGGGGGGGCGCCTACAATGAGCAGTTCTTC. The V call is TRBV5-8, the J call TRBJ2-1, with 9 bases matching TRBD2. CDR3 size: 15 residues. V shed 4 bases and J 2 bases; nucleotides not matched to a gene: 4. The V gene's germline CDR1 is SGHTS and CDR2 YDEGEE. The variable domain in full, completed from reference TRBV5-8 and TRBJ2-1, reads EAGVTQSPTHLIKTRGQQATLRCSPISGHTSVYWYQQALGLGLQFLLWYDEGEERNRGNFPPRFSGRQFPNYSSELNVNALELEDSALYLCASSVRGGAYNEQFFGPGTRLTVL.